Reported below is one T cell receptor (beta chain). The antigen this receptor binds is unknown. The input lacks base qualities; no much larger clone sits a single base away. The source of the sample is a study of blood T cell repertoires in COVID-19 (dated by TCRdb to between 2020 and 2021). Some background on the complete study: The collaborator samples originated in the United States, Italy and Spain and spanned the acute and convalescent phases of COVID-19. Where available, HLA class I and class II types were taken from metadata supplied by the sample provider and were not determined by assay-based typing. The samples were drawn from two sources: the first 160 participants of the ongoing ImmuneRACE study, and approximately 1,300 subjects contributed by 6 global collaborators. Sample metadata almost always included a de-identified subject ID, COVID-19 status, age in years and sex. The dataset comprised deeply sampled blood TCRbeta repertoires from subjects exposed to, actively infected with, or recovered from COVID-19. The material from the prospective study consisted of cDNA or gDNA derived from T cells, B-cell-depleted T cells, or PBMCs. The repertoires were made available in a free public database intended to serve as a resource for research on the immune response to SARS-CoV-2.

The immunoSEQ Assay, a bias-controlled multiplex PCR, was used to amplify TCRbeta CDR3 regions from genomic DNA. In the source study's methods: The number of nucleated cells in each sample was estimated from the amplification of reference gene primers within the assay. To quantify the absolute abundance of each unique TCRbeta CDR3 rearrangement, sequence reads were collapsed and filtered. Productive Simpson clonality was computed per sample as the square root of Simpson's diversity index over productive rearrangements. In its TCRdb copy, this immuneACCESS table keeps in-frame sequences only and misses some clones. Where compared with another copy, unresolved V genes explain less than half of these, and the others have no known cause. V and J calls and clone size follow that table, whereas D and trimming were derived from the DNA. The sample includes about 250,000 clones, with 85% to 90% observed a single time. The top ten clones comprise around 0.8% of the sample.

The full study reports these points: The quantity of clinical and demographic metadata differed by source and by participant and was supplied without curation.

Whole blood was collected in K2EDTA tubes by collaborating institutions according to the institutions' own protocols. For TCRbeta analysis, collaborators shipped samples in one of three forms: frozen whole blood, isolated PBMCs, or DNA extracted from either of those sample types. The sample was peripheral blood. This clonotype was obtained from a man aged 25 to 40 with acute or convalescent COVID-19.

The nucleotide sequence is TGTGCCAGCATCCGCGACAGGGGGCTTAATTCACCCCTCCACTTT. Translated, this is CASIRDRGLNSPLHF. Here the chain combines TRBV2 and TRBJ1-6; 10 junctional bases match TRBD1. CDR1 and CDR2 are drawn from the germline V gene: SNHLY, FYNNEI. V is cut back by 7 bases and J by 6 bases, with 6 bases in the junction unmatched. From cysteine to phenylalanine, the CDR3 is 15 amino acids long. Just the 45-base CDR3 DNA is kept, in frame starting at base 1.